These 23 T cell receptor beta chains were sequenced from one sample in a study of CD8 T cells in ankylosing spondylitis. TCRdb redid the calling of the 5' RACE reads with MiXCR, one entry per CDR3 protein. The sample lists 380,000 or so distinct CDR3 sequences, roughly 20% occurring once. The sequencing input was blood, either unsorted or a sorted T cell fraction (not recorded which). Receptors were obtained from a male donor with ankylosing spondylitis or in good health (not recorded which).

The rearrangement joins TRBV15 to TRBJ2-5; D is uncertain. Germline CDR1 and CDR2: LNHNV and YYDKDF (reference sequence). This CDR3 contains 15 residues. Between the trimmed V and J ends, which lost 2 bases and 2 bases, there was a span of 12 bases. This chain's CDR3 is CATSRQTHIQETQYF. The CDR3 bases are TGTGCCACCAGCAGACAGACCCACATTCAAGAGACCCAGTACTTC.

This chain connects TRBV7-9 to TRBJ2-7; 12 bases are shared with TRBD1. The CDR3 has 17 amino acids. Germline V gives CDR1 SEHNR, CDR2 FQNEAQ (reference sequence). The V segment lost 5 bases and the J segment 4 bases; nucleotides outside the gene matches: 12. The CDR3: CASSTSLGTGGWYEQYF. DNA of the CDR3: TGTGCCAGCAGCACCTCGCTCGGGACAGGGGGCTGGTACGAGCAGTACTTC.

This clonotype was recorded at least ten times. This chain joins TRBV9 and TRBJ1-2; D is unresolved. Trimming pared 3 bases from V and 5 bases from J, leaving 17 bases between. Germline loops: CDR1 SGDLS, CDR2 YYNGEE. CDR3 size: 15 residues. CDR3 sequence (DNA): TGTGCCAGCAGCGGCGGGGAGCCTCTTTGGTATGGCTACACCTTC. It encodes CASSGGEPLWYGYTF.

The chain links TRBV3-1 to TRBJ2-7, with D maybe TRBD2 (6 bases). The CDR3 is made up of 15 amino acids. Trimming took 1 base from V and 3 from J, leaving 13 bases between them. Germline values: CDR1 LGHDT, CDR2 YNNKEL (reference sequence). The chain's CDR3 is CASSQGPGLLYEQYF. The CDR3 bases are TGTGCCAGCAGCCAAGGGCCGGGACTTCTCTACGAGCAGTACTTC.

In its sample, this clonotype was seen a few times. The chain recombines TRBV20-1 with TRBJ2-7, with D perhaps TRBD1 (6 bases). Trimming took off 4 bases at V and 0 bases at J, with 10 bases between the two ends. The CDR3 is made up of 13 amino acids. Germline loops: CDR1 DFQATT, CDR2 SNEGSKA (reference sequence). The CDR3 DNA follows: TGCAGTGCTACCCAGGGGAGCTCCTACGAGCAGTACTTC. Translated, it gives CSATQGSSYEQYF.

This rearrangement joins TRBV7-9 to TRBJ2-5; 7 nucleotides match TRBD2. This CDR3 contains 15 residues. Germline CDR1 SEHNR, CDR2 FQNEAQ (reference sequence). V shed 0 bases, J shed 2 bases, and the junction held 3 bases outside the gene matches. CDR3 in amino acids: CASSLASAGQETQYF. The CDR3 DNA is TGTGCCAGCAGCTTAGCGTCAGCGGGGCAAGAGACCCAGTACTTC. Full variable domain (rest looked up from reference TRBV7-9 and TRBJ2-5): DTGVSQNPRHKITKRGQNVTFRCDPISEHNRLYWYRQTLGQGPEFLTYFQNEAQLEKSRLLSDRFSAERPKGSFSTLEIQRTEQGDSAMYLCASSLASAGQETQYFGPGTRLLVL.

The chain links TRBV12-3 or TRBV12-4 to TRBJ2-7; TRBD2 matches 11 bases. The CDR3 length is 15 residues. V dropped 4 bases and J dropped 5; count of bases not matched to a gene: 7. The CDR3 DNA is TGTGCCAGCAGTTATAGCGGGGGGGCCGGCGACGAGCAGTACTTC. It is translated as CASSYSGGAGDEQYF.

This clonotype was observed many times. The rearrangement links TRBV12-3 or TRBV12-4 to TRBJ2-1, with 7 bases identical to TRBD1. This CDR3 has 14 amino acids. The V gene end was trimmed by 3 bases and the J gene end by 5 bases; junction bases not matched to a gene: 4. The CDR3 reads CASSFPDRNNEQFF. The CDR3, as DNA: TGTGCCAGCAGTTTCCCGGACAGGAACAATGAGCAGTTCTTC.

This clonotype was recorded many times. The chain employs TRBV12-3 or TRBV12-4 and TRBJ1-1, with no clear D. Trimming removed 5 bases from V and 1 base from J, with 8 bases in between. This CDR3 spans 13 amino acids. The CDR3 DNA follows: TGTGCCAGCAGTATGGGGAAGAACACTGAAGCTTTCTTT. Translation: CASSMGKNTEAFF.

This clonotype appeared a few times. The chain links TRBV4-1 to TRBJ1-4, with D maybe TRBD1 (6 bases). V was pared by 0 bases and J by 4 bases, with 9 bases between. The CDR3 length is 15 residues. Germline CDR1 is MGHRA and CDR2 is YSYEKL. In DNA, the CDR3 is TGCGCCAGCAGCCAAGAGAACAGGGTTAATGAAAAACTGTTTTTT. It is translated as CASSQENRVNEKLFF.

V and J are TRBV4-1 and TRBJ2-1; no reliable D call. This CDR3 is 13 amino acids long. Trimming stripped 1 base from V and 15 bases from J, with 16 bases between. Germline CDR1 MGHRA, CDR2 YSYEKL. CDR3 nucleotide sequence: TGCGCCAGCAGCCAAGTGGAGCAGGTGGATCGGTTCTTC. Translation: CASSQVEQVDRFF.

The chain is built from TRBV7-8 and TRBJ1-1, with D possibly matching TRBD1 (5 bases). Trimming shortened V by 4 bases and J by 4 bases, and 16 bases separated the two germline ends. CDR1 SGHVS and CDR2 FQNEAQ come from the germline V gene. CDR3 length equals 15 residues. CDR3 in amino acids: CASSWGSISGTEAFF. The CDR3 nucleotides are TGTGCCAGCAGCTGGGGCAGCATTTCAGGCACTGAAGCTTTCTTT.

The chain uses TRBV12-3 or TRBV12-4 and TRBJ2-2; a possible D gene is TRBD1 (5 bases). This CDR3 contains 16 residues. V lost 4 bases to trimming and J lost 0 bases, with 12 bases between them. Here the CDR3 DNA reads TGTGCCAGCAGTTGGTCAGGGCTCACGAACACCGGGGAGCTGTTTTTT. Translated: CASSWSGLTNTGELFF.

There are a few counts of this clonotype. CDR3 coding DNA: TGTGCCAGCAGTTTCAGGGGCCGCCTGGGGTACGAGCAGTACTTC. Translation: CASSFRGRLGYEQYF. This chain connects TRBV27 to TRBJ2-7; tentatively, D is TRBD1 (6 bases). The germline V gene encodes CDR1 MNHEY and CDR2 SMNVEV (reference sequence). The CDR3 length is 15 residues. Deletions cut 3 bases from V and 4 bases from J, with 16 bases between.

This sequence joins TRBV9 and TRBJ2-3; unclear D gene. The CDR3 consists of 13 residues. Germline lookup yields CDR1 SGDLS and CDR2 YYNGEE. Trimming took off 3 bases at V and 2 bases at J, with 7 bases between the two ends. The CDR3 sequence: CASSGTNTDTQYF. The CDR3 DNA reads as TGTGCCAGCAGCGGGACGAACACAGATACGCAGTATTTT.

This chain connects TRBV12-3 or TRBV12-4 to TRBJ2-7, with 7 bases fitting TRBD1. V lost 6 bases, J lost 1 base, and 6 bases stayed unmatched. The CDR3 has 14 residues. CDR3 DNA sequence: TGTGCCAGCAGCACAACAGGGGATTCCTACGAGCAGTACTTC. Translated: CASSTTGDSYEQYF.

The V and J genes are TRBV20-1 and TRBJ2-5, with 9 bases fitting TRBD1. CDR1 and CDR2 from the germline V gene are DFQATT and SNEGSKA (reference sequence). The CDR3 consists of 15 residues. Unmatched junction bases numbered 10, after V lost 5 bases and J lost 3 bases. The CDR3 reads CSADKLQGAEETQYF. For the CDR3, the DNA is TGCAGTGCTGATAAACTACAGGGGGCGGAAGAGACCCAGTACTTC.

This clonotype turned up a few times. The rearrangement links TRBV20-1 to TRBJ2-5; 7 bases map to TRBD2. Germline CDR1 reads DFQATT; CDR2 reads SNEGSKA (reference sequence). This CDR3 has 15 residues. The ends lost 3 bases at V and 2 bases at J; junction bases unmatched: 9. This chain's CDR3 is CSARGAGRRQETQYF. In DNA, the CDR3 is TGCAGTGCTAGGGGAGCGGGGCGGAGACAAGAGACCCAGTACTTC.

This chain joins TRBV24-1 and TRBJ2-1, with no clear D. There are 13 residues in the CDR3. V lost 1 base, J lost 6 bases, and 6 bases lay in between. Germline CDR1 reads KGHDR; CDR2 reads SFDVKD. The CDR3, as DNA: TGTGCCACCAGTGATTTCGGATTCAATGAGCAGTTCTTC. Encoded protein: CATSDFGFNEQFF.

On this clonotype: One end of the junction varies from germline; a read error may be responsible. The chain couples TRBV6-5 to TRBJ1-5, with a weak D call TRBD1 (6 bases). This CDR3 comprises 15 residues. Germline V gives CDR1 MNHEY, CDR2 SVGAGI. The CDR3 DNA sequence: TGTGCCAGCAGTAACTCAGGGGACCTGAATCAGCCCCAGCATTTT. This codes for CASSNSGDLNQPQHF.

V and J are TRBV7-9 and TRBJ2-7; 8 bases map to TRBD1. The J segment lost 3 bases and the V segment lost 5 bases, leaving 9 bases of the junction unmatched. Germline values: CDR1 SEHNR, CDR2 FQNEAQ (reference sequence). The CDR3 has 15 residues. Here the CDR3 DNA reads TGTGCCAGCAGCGGGGGGACAGGAATCCTCTACGAGCAGTACTTC. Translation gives CASSGGTGILYEQYF.

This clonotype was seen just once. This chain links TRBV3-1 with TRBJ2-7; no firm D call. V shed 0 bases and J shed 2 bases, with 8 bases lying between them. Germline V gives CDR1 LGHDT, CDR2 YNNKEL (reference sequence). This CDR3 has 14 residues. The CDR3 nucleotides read TGTGCCAGCAGCCAAGATCTGGCGCCCTACGAGCAGTACTTC. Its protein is CASSQDLAPYEQYF.

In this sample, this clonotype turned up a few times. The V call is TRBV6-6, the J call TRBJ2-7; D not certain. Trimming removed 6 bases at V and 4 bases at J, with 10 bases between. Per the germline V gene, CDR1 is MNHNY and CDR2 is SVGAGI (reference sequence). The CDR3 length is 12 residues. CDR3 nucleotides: TGTGCCAGCAGCCCCGATCGTTACGAGCAGTACTTC. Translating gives CASSPDRYEQYF.